Listed here are 10 T cell receptor beta chains from one sample, sequenced in a study of blood T cell repertoires in COVID-19 (dated by TCRdb to the early 2020s). Library prep was done by the immunoSEQ multiplex PCR assay. TCRdb took this table from immuneACCESS and kept in-frame rearrangements with V and J called. Such tables lack part of the clones; where checked against another copy, unresolved V genes explain under half of the gap, and the rest is unexplained. This sample holds 140,000 to 150,000 clones; roughly 84% were observed only once. The leading ten clones occupy approximately 5% of the sample. Sequencing input: peripheral blood. The source is a human donor in a cohort sampled during active COVID-19.

This rearrangement joins TRBV28 to TRBJ2-6; perhaps TRBD1 as D (6 bases). CDR3 length equals 16 residues. Germline CDR1 MDHEN, CDR2 SYDVKM. Between the trimmed V and J ends, which lost 2 bases and 0 bases, there was a span of 8 bases. The CDR3 loop is CASSLRGSSGANVLTF. In DNA form, the CDR3 reads TGTGCCAGCAGTTTAAGGGGGTCCTCTGGGGCCAACGTCCTGACTTTC.

The chain employs TRBV28 and TRBJ1-6; a possible D gene is TRBD1 (6 bases). The germline CDR1 and CDR2 sequences are MDHEN and SYDVKM. Trimming took off 2 bases at V and 9 bases at J, with 11 bases between the two ends. CDR3 size: 14 residues. The CDR3 reads CASSLAQGVSPLHF. The CDR3 coding sequence is TGTGCCAGCAGTTTAGCACAGGGCGTTTCACCCCTCCACTTT.

This chain links TRBV4-1 with TRBJ2-7; 7 bases fit TRBD1. V shed 1 base and J 0 bases; nucleotides not matched to a gene: 3. The CDR3 runs to 15 residues. Germline CDR1 MGHRA, CDR2 YSYEKL. CDR3 sequence reads: CASSQGQGYSYEQYF. The DNA of the CDR3 is TGCGCCAGCAGCCAAGGACAGGGATACTCCTACGAGCAGTACTTC.

The chain combines TRBV5-4 with TRBJ2-5; TRBD1 agrees at 7 bases. V lost 4 bases and J lost 9; bases outside the gene matches: 9. Germline lookup yields CDR1 SGHNT and CDR2 YYREEE (reference sequence). The CDR3 is made up of 13 amino acids. The CDR3 DNA follows: TGTGCCAGCAGCACAACTGACAGGGCGGCCCAGTACTTC. It specifies CASSTTDRAAQYF. Drawing the rest from reference TRBV5-4 and TRBJ2-5, the complete variable domain is ETGVTQSPTHLIKTRGQQVTLRCSSQSGHNTVSWYQQALGQGPQFIFQYYREEENGRGNFPPRFSGLQFPNYSSELNVNALELDDSALYLCASSTTDRAAQYFGPGTRLLVL.

This clone was seen repeatedly, ten times or more. The V call is TRBV19, the J call TRBJ1-5; D is ambiguous. V was cut by 5 bases and J by 4 bases, with 9 bases left in between. The germline gives CDR1 LNHDA, CDR2 SQIVND (reference sequence). The CDR3 consists of 13 residues. The CDR3 nucleotides read TGTGCCAGTAGTGTCTCTTATAATCAGCCCCAGCATTTT. It translates to CASSVSYNQPQHF.

The chain uses TRBV6-1 and TRBJ1-2; D call uncertain. Between the trimmed V and J ends, which lost 0 bases and 14 bases, there was a span of 13 bases. The germline CDR1 and CDR2 sequences are MNHNS and SASEGT. The CDR3 contains 12 residues. The CDR3 sequence is CASSEATTPNTF. CDR3 DNA: TGTGCCAGCAGTGAAGCGACGACACCAAATACCTTC.

J is TRBJ1-2 and V is TRBV2; weak D call: TRBD1 (6 bases). Deletions cut 5 bases from V and 8 bases from J, with 21 bases between. CDR3 length equals 15 residues. Per the germline V gene, CDR1 is SNHLY and CDR2 is FYNNEI. The chain's CDR3 is CASSSTRQDSGGYTF. CDR3 in DNA: TGTGCCAGCAGTTCGACCAGACAGGATTCAGGGGGCTACACCTTC.

This clone has only a few counts. V is TRBV6-5 and J is TRBJ1-6, with D perhaps TRBD1 (6 bases). Trimming removed 6 bases from V and 14 bases from J, with 11 bases in between. From germline, CDR1 is MNHEY and CDR2 SVGAGI. The length of the CDR3 is 11 residues. Written as DNA, the CDR3 is TGTGCCAGCAGGCAGGGGATGTCCCTCCACTTT. Its translation: CASRQGMSLHF.

This clone was seen a single time. V is TRBV28 and J is TRBJ1-2; 7 bases agree with TRBD1. Trimming at V came to 6 bases and at J to 0 bases, leaving 10 bases not matched to a gene. From germline, CDR1 is MDHEN and CDR2 SYDVKM. There are 16 residues in the CDR3. The CDR3: CASSTTGTVTNYGYTF. As DNA, the CDR3 is TGTGCCAGCAGCACGACGGGGACAGTAACTAACTATGGCTACACCTTC.

This clone appeared once. The V call is TRBV11-2, the J call TRBJ1-1; 7 nucleotides match TRBD1. CDR1 and CDR2 from the germline V gene are SGHAT and FQNNGV. After removal of 5 bases from V and 5 bases from J, the junction contained 20 bases not matched to a gene. This CDR3 region has 18 residues. For the CDR3, the DNA is TGTGCCAGCAGCGTGCGACCCTACAGGGGTGATATGATAACTGAAGCTTTCTTT. Translated: CASSVRPYRGDMITEAFF.